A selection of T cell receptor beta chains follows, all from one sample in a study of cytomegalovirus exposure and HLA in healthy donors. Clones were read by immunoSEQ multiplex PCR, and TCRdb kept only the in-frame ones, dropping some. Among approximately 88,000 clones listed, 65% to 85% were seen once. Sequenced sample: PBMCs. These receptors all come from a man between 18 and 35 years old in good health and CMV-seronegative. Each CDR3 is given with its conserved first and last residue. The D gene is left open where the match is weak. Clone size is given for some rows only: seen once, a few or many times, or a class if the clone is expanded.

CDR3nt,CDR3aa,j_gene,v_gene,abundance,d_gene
TGTGCCAGCAGTCGGGGTGCGGGGTTCTACAATGAGCAGTTCTTC,CASSRGAGFYNEQFF,TRBJ2-1,TRBV6-1,-,-
TGTTCCAGCAGCTTAGTCCGCAGAGGGCAGGGGGCAACTGAAGCTTTCTTT,CSSSLVRRGQGATEAFF,TRBJ1-1,TRBV7-9,-,TRBD1
TGCGCCAGCAGCTTGGCCGGACCAGGACAGGGGGCGGGGGAGCAGTACTTC,CASSLAGPGQGAGEQYF,TRBJ2-7,TRBV5-1,-,TRBD1
TGTTCCAGCAGCTTAAGGGCTGGCAGGGTAAAATATGGCTACACCTTC,CSSSLRAGRVKYGYTF,TRBJ1-2,TRBV7-9,-,-
TGTGCCATCAGTACGACAGGGAGTACTGAAGCTTTCTTT,CAISTTGSTEAFF,TRBJ1-1,TRBV10-3,-,TRBD1
TGTGCCAGCAGTGAACCAGGGTATGCGCCGAGCACTGAAGCTTTCTTT,CASSEPGYAPSTEAFF,TRBJ1-1,TRBV6-1,-,-
TGTGCCATCAGTGAGTCACAGGGGGCCCACGAGCAGTACTTC,CAISESQGAHEQYF,TRBJ2-7,TRBV10-3,-,TRBD1
TGTGCCACCCAGCGCGGGGAGGCTGAAGCTTTCTTT,CATQRGEAEAFF,TRBJ1-1,TRBV19,-,-
TGTGCCAGCAGCTTAGGGGACAGCCCTAAGGATGGCTACACCTTC,CASSLGDSPKDGYTF,TRBJ1-2,TRBV11-1,-,TRBD1
TGTTCCAGCAGCCACACTAGCGGGGGACCCAAAATTTACACAGATACGCAGTATTTT,CSSSHTSGGPKIYTDTQYF,TRBJ2-3,TRBV7-9,-,TRBD2
TGTGCCAGCAGACGGGGACAGGGGGACGAGCAGTACTTC,CASRRGQGDEQYF,TRBJ2-7,TRBV6-5,-,TRBD1
TGTGCCAGCAGTTCCCCAGGGACAGCTTCGTATGGCTACACCTTC,CASSSPGTASYGYTF,TRBJ1-2,TRBV28,-,TRBD1
TGTGCCAGCAGCTTCTCGCAGGGGTACACTGAAGCTTTCTTT,CASSFSQGYTEAFF,TRBJ1-1,TRBV5-4,-,-
TGTGCCAGCAGTGAATTGGAGGGCGGTGAGCAGTTCTTC,CASSELEGGEQFF,TRBJ2-1,TRBV2,-,-
TGTGCCAGCAGCTTGTCGGCTAGCGGGAGTCTCGAGCAGTACTTC,CASSLSASGSLEQYF,TRBJ2-7,TRBV5-4,-,TRBD2
TGCGCCAGCAGCCAAGTTGTTTCGGAGACCCAGTACTTC,CASSQVVSETQYF,TRBJ2-5,TRBV4-1,-,-
TGTGCCAGCAGCACCGGACAGGGGGCGTGGGAAAAACTGTTTTTT,CASSTGQGAWEKLFF,TRBJ1-4,TRBV7-2,-,TRBD1
TGTGCCCAAGCGGGACCCGTGCTCGAGACCCAGTACTTC,CAQAGPVLETQYF,TRBJ2-5,TRBV2,-,TRBD2
TGCGTCAGCAGCCCGGGATCTGGAAACACCATATATTTT,CVSSPGSGNTIYF,TRBJ1-3,TRBV5-1,-,-
TGTGCCAGCAGTGAAGGGACAGGGGAATTGATCGCTGAAGCTTTCTTT,CASSEGTGELIAEAFF,TRBJ1-1,TRBV6-1,-,TRBD1
TGTGCCAGCAGCCCAGGGGGCTATGGCTACACCTTC,CASSPGGYGYTF,TRBJ1-2,TRBV6-5,-,TRBD1
TGTGCCAGCAGCACTCTCTTAAGGAACACTGAAGCTTTCTTT,CASSTLLRNTEAFF,TRBJ1-1,TRBV5-4,few,-
TGTGCCAGCAGCTTCCAGGGAGGCTCCTACGAGCAGTACTTC,CASSFQGGSYEQYF,TRBJ2-7,TRBV7-3,-,-
TGCGCCAGCAGCCAAGTAACCCGGACAGGACTGAGTGAAAAACTGTTTTTT,CASSQVTRTGLSEKLFF,TRBJ1-4,TRBV4-1,-,TRBD1
TGTGCCAGCAGTTTATTGATGACTGGAAGGGAGACCCAGTACTTC,CASSLLMTGRETQYF,TRBJ2-5,TRBV27,-,-
TGTGCCAGCAGCCTGGGACAGTCCTACGAGCAGTACTTC,CASSLGQSYEQYF,TRBJ2-7,TRBV27,-,TRBD1
TGTGCCAGTAGTAAACAACACTCTGGGGCCAACGTCCTGACTTTC,CASSKQHSGANVLTF,TRBJ2-6,TRBV19,few,-
TGTGCCAGCAGCCAGGCGGTGCCTAACTATGGCTACACCTTC,CASSQAVPNYGYTF,TRBJ1-2,TRBV14,once,-
TGTGCCAGCAGCCCCGGGGGACTAGCGGGCTCTGTGGAGACCCAGTACTTC,CASSPGGLAGSVETQYF,TRBJ2-5,TRBV7-3,few,TRBD2
TGTGCCAGCAGCAAACCCGACAGGGGAGGACAGCCCCAGCATTTT,CASSKPDRGGQPQHF,TRBJ1-5,TRBV21-1,-,-
TGTGCCAGCAGCTTGAGGGACAGCCTCCAAGAGACCCAGTACTTC,CASSLRDSLQETQYF,TRBJ2-5,TRBV5-6,-,TRBD1
TGTGCCAGCAGGCCCTACGGGGGCGGGGGGTCGGCCGGGGAGCTGTTTTTT,CASRPYGGGGSAGELFF,TRBJ2-2,TRBV5-4,-,TRBD2
TGTGCCTGGGGAGCGGGCAGCTCCTACAATGAGCAGTTCTTC,CAWGAGSSYNEQFF,TRBJ2-1,TRBV30,-,-
TGTGCCAGCGACAGGGCAACTAATGAAAAACTGTTTTTT,CASDRATNEKLFF,TRBJ1-4,TRBV2,-,TRBD1
TGTGCCAGCAGCCAAGAGCAGGATCCGGGACTAGTGAACCCCTACGAGCAGTACTTC,CASSQEQDPGLVNPYEQYF,TRBJ2-7,TRBV14,-,TRBD2
TGTGCCAGCTCACCTAAACAATTTACTGAAGCTTTCTTT,CASSPKQFTEAFF,TRBJ1-1,TRBV18,few,-
TGCGCCAGCAGCCAAGGGACTAGCGGGTACAATGAGCAGTTCTTC,CASSQGTSGYNEQFF,TRBJ2-1,TRBV4-1,-,TRBD2
TGTGCCACCAGATGGGACATCTATAGCAATCAGCCCCAGCATTTT,CATRWDIYSNQPQHF,TRBJ1-5,TRBV19,-,-
TGTGCCAGCCGGACAGGGGGGGATGGCTACACCTTC,CASRTGGDGYTF,TRBJ1-2,TRBV30,-,TRBD1
TGTGCCACCAGCAGAGGGAGCGGGGGGGCAGAGACCCAGTACTTC,CATSRGSGGAETQYF,TRBJ2-5,TRBV15,-,TRBD2
TGTGCCAGCTCACCTCAAGGTCCGGGACAGGGGTTCACCGGGGAGCTGTTTTTT,CASSPQGPGQGFTGELFF,TRBJ2-2,TRBV18,-,TRBD1
TGTGCCAGCAGTTACTCGGACACGAACACTGAAGCTTTCTTT,CASSYSDTNTEAFF,TRBJ1-1,TRBV6-5,few,-
TGCGCCAGCAGCCCACCGGACAGGGTGTACGAGCAGTACTTC,CASSPPDRVYEQYF,TRBJ2-7,TRBV5-1,few,TRBD1
TGTGCCAGCAGCCAAGACGAGGGTATCGCTTTCTTT,CASSQDEGIAFF,TRBJ1-1,TRBV4-2,-,-
TGCGCCAGCAGCTTGGAGTCCAGCTCCTACAATGAGCAGTTCTTC,CASSLESSSYNEQFF,TRBJ2-1,TRBV5-1,-,-
TGCAGCGTCCGGACAGGGGCTACGAACACCGGGGAGCTGTTTTTT,CSVRTGATNTGELFF,TRBJ2-2,TRBV29-1,-,TRBD1